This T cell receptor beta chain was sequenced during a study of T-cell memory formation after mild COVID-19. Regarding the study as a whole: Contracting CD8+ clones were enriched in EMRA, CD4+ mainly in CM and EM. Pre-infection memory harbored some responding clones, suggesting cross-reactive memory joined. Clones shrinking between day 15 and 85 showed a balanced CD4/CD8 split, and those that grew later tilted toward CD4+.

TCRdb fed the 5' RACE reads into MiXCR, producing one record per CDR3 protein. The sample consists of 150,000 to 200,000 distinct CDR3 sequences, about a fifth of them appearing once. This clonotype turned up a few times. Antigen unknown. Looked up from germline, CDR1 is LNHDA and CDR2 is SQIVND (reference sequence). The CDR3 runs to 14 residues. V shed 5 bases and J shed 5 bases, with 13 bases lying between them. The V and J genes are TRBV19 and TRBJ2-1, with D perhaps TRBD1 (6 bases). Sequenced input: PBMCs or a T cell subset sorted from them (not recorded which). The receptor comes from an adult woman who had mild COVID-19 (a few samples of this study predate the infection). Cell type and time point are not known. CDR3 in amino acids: CASSLGTPDNEQFF. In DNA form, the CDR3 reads TGTGCCAGTAGTCTCGGGACACCCGACAATGAGCAGTTCTTC.